Presented here are 20 T cell receptor beta chains from one specimen sequenced in a study of T-cell memory formation after mild COVID-19. TCRdb redid the calling of the 5' RACE reads with MiXCR, one entry per CDR3 protein. The data contain 550,000 to 600,000 distinct CDR3 sequences, about 20% of them singletons. The sample was PBMCs or a T cell subset sorted from them (not recorded which). The receptors stem from an adult woman who had mild COVID-19 (a few samples of this study predate the infection). Cell type and time point are not known.

The chain links TRBV12-3 or TRBV12-4 to TRBJ1-5; D ambiguous. Deletions cut 1 base from V and 7 bases from J, with 11 bases between. The length of the CDR3 is 14 residues. CDR3 in amino acids: CASSLEGNRQPQHF. CDR3 DNA: TGTGCCAGCAGTTTAGAAGGGAATAGGCAGCCCCAGCATTTT.

This clonotype was seen more than once but under ten times. The rearrangement joins TRBV7-9 to TRBJ2-7; 13 positions match TRBD2. Trimming removed 2 bases from V and 2 bases from J; junction bases left unmatched: 3. In germline, CDR1 is SEHNR, CDR2 FQNEAQ (reference sequence). This CDR3 contains 16 residues. The CDR3 loop reads CASSLPGTSGAYEQYF. In nucleotides, the CDR3 is TGTGCCAGCAGCTTACCCGGGACTAGCGGGGCCTACGAGCAGTACTTC.

This clonotype has just a few counts. This chain links TRBV20-1 with TRBJ1-2; D remains ambiguous. Germline values: CDR1 DFQATT, CDR2 SNEGSKA (reference sequence). This CDR3 has 12 residues. The V end lost 0 bases, the J end lost 7 bases, and 9 bases lay between the germline ends. CDR3 loop: CSAREGRLGYTF. The CDR3 coding sequence is TGCAGTGCTAGAGAGGGCCGTCTTGGCTACACCTTC.

The table lists this clonotype with a few counts. The J gene is TRBJ1-1, the V gene TRBV12-3 or TRBV12-4; D gene unclear. Trimming cost V 7 bases and J 4 bases, with 13 bases left between them. This CDR3 region has 13 residues. The chain's CDR3 is CASMSDWGTEAFF. For the CDR3, the DNA is TGTGCCAGCATGTCGGACTGGGGCACTGAAGCTTTCTTT.

This clonotype was observed a few times. V gene TRBV10-3 combines with J gene TRBJ1-2; D possibly corresponds to TRBD1 (6 bases). The ends were cut back, 8 bases at V and 6 bases at J, with 19 bases in the middle. The CDR3 loop spans 14 amino acids. The germline CDR1 and CDR2 sequences are ENHRY and SYGVKD. CDR3 sequence (DNA): TGTGCCATCCGGCAGGGCAGGGGTTTGGATGGCTACACCTTC. Translation: CAIRQGRGLDGYTF.

This clonotype has a count of ten or more. The rearrangement links TRBV6-4 to TRBJ2-1; 8 bases match TRBD2. This CDR3 spans 14 amino acids. The ends lost 4 bases at V and 4 bases at J; junction bases unmatched: 3. Germline CDR1 and CDR2: MRHNA and SNTAGT. The CDR3 sequence: CASSVTSEYNEQFF. The CDR3 bases are TGTGCCAGCAGTGTGACTAGCGAGTACAATGAGCAGTTCTTC.

This clonotype was seen a few times. The V gene is TRBV5-4, the J gene TRBJ2-5; D might be TRBD2 (5 bases). V was cut by 7 bases and J by 1 base, with 14 bases left in between. Germline V lookup: CDR1 SGHNT, CDR2 YYREEE (reference sequence). The CDR3 runs 14 residues. The CDR3 bases are TGTGCCAGCCTCGGGGTGGCAGGCCAAGAGACCCAGTACTTC. It encodes CASLGVAGQETQYF.

This clonotype was observed a handful of times. The V call is TRBV30, the J call TRBJ2-1, with 7 positions matching TRBD2. V shed 8 bases and J 9 bases; nucleotides not matched to a gene: 10. The CDR3 consists of 12 residues. From germline, CDR1 is GTSNPN and CDR2 SVGIG (reference sequence). CDR3 bases: TGTGCCGGGACTACCGTTGTAGGTGAGCAGTTCTTC. Translated: CAGTTVVGEQFF. Full variable domain (outside the CDR3, taken from reference TRBV30 and TRBJ2-1): SQTIHQWPATLVQPVGSPLSLECTVEGTSNPNLYWYRQAAGRGLQLLFYSVGIGQISSEVPQNLSASRPQDRQFILSSKKLLLSDSGFYLCAGTTVVGEQFFGPGTRLTVL.

This sequence joins TRBV7-2 and TRBJ1-5, with 7 bases matching TRBD1. The CDR3 has 12 amino acids. J gave up 9 bases and V 5 bases, and 4 bases lay outside the gene matches. Germline-derived CDR1 and CDR2 are SGHTA and FQGNSA. The CDR3 loop is CASSQDRAPQHF. DNA of the CDR3: TGTGCCAGCAGCCAAGACAGGGCGCCCCAGCATTTT.

This clonotype was detected a few times. The rearrangement joins TRBV30 to TRBJ1-2; TRBD1 is a possible D gene (6 bases). The germline V gene encodes CDR1 GTSNPN and CDR2 SVGIG (reference sequence). The CDR3 has 17 amino acids. Trimming removed 4 bases at V and 3 bases at J, with 24 bases between. This CDR3 is CAWIPRTVGLGYYGYTF. The CDR3 bases are TGTGCCTGGATCCCTCGGACAGTTGGCCTTGGGTACTATGGCTACACCTTC.

The chain joins TRBV3-1 to TRBJ2-3; unclear D gene. CDR1 is LGHDT and CDR2 is YNNKEL in the germline V gene (reference sequence). V gave up 3 bases and J gave up 5 bases, with 9 bases separating them. There are 13 residues in the CDR3. The chain's CDR3 is CASSQAIRDTQYF. CDR3 coding DNA: TGTGCCAGCAGCCAGGCGATCAGAGATACGCAGTATTTT.

The gene calls are TRBV9 and TRBJ2-6, with 9 bases identical to TRBD1. The junction had 6 bases not matched to a gene; V was cut back by 3 bases and J by 2 bases. The germline gives CDR1 SGDLS, CDR2 YYNGEE. This CDR3 has 17 amino acids. The CDR3 spells CASSANTGGAGANVLTF. DNA for the CDR3: TGTGCCAGCAGCGCAAATACAGGGGGCGCTGGGGCCAACGTCCTGACTTTC. Using reference TRBV9 and TRBJ2-6 for the parts outside the CDR3, the full variable domain is DSGVTQTPKHLITATGQRVTLRCSPRSGDLSVYWYQQSLDQGLQFLIQYYNGEERAKGNILERFSAQQFPDLHSELNLSSLELGDSALYFCASSANTGGAGANVLTFGAGSRLTVL.

In this sample, this clonotype turned up many times. The chain is built from TRBV5-5 and TRBJ2-5; D is uncertain. This CDR3 has 14 residues. Germline V gives CDR1 SGHKS, CDR2 YYEKEE (reference sequence). Trimming cost V 0 bases and J 5 bases, with 11 bases left between them. The CDR3 bases are TGTGCCAGCAGCTTGGTTCTCTCAAGGGAGACCCAGTACTTC. Protein sequence: CASSLVLSRETQYF.

This clonotype has only a few counts. The rearrangement uses TRBV6-5 and TRBJ2-2, with no clear D. The germline V gene encodes CDR1 MNHEY and CDR2 SVGAGI. The CDR3 sequence is 14 residues long. Trimming left V 0 bases short and J 5 bases short, with 7 bases between. The CDR3 DNA reads as TGTGCCAGCAGTTACTCGACCAGAACCGGGGAGCTGTTTTTT. It is translated as CASSYSTRTGELFF.

The chain combines TRBV5-5 with TRBJ1-1; TRBD1 is a possible D gene (6 bases). V shed 7 bases and J shed 1 base, with 17 bases lying between them. The germline V gene encodes CDR1 SGHKS and CDR2 YYEKEE (reference sequence). This CDR3 spans 15 amino acids. CDR3 protein: CASAPWTVKNTEAFF. CDR3 in DNA: TGTGCCAGCGCACCGTGGACAGTCAAGAACACTGAAGCTTTCTTT.

The chain has TRBV25-1 and TRBJ2-5; TRBD1 agrees at 8 bases. This CDR3 has 17 amino acids. Germline V gene sequence: CDR1 MGHDK, CDR2 SYGVNS. V was pared by 4 bases and J by 0 bases, with 10 bases of the junction left unmatched. CDR3 nucleotides: TGTGCCAGCAGTGGGTCCAGTGGGACAGGTAACCAAGAGACCCAGTACTTC. This codes for CASSGSSGTGNQETQYF.

This clonotype was detected only a few times. DNA for the CDR3: TGTGCCAGCAGCCACGGACGACTTGGTAGGGAAAAACTGTTTTTT. Translated: CASSHGRLGREKLFF. V is TRBV14 and J is TRBJ1-4; D gene ambiguous. Germline CDR1 reads SGHDN; CDR2 reads FVKESK. The CDR3 has 15 residues. V was cut by 3 bases and J by 8 bases, with 16 bases left in between.

This CDR3 is CASSLDQPPNEQFF. The CDR3 DNA follows: TGTGCCAGCAGCTTAGATCAACCCCCCAATGAGCAGTTCTTC. V usage is TRBV7-8 and J usage is TRBJ2-1; no firm D call. Germline V gene sequence: CDR1 SGHVS, CDR2 FQNEAQ. The CDR3 is 14 residues long. Trimming took off 1 base at V and 6 bases at J, with 10 bases between the two ends.

This clonotype was picked up a small number of times. This chain links TRBV3-1 with TRBJ2-3, with 9 nucleotides matching TRBD2. The trim removed 1 base at V and 1 base at J, leaving 6 bases unmatched. This CDR3 comprises 17 residues. Germline CDR1 LGHDT, CDR2 YNNKEL (reference sequence). In nucleotides, the CDR3 is TGTGCCAGCAGCCAAGGCTGGAGGACTAGCGGCACAGATACGCAGTATTTT. Protein sequence: CASSQGWRTSGTDTQYF.

This sequence joins TRBV7-9 and TRBJ2-2; no clear D. Germline-derived CDR1 and CDR2 are SEHNR and FQNEAQ (reference sequence). The CDR3 sequence is 15 residues long. Trimming shortened V by 1 base and J by 0 bases, and 6 bases separated the two germline ends. The CDR3 nucleotides read TGTGCCAGCAGCTTAGTTAGGTCGAACACCGGGGAGCTGTTTTTT. Residues: CASSLVRSNTGELFF.